The present entry profiles one T cell receptor beta chain with its context. The CDR3 is 14 residues long. The germline V gene has CDR1 MNHEY and CDR2 SVGAGI. Trimming left V 6 bases short and J 5 bases short, with 16 bases between. This record belongs to a study of blood T cell repertoires in COVID-19. The overall study: Material from acute and convalescent COVID-19 was sourced from the United States, Italy and Spain. The analysed material was cDNA or gDNA that came from T cells, B-cell-depleted T cells, or PBMCs.

Authors' data handling: Amplification of reference gene primers provided the estimated nucleated cell counts. TCRdb's table, derived via immunoSEQ multiplex PCR, lists solely in-frame clones and lacks some. The V and J calls and clone size come from that table; D and trimming were worked out from the DNA. Among under 200,000 clones listed, around 81% were seen once. The V and J genes are TRBV6-5 and TRBJ2-5, with D possibly being TRBD2 (5 bases). The receptor was derived from a human donor with acute or convalescent COVID-19. The donor label of this sample is uncertain. Material for sequencing was peripheral blood. The CDR3 spells CASSFSTISETQYF. The CDR3 DNA reads as TGTGCCAGCAGCTTCTCGACTATTTCTGAGACCCAGTACTTC.